This T cell receptor (beta chain) is drawn from a study of shared clonotypes between healthy human individuals. The assay was immunoSEQ multiplex PCR, and TCRdb's table has in-frame clones only and misses some. The sample contains hundreds of thousands of clones, roughly 79% of which appear only once. The CDR3 consists of 14 residues. V dropped 4 bases and J dropped 0 bases, with 9 bases sitting between them. Germline CDR1 SGHRS, CDR2 YFSETQ. This clone has only one observation. Sample: PBMCs. The receptor was derived from a woman between 40 and 55 years old in good health. Some clones in this sample may be carry-over from other donors' samples. The chain uses TRBV5-1 and TRBJ2-3; D is uncertain. The CDR3 loop is CASSPRSSTDTQYF. Here the CDR3 DNA reads TGCGCCAGCAGCCCTCGTTCTAGCACAGATACGCAGTATTTT.